These 7 T cell receptor beta chains were all obtained from the same sample, sequenced in a study of CD8 T cells in ankylosing spondylitis. TCRdb redid the calling of the 5' RACE reads with MiXCR, one entry per CDR3 protein. The sample carries 150,000 to 200,000 distinct CDR3 sequences, 15% to 20% recorded once. Sequencing was carried out using blood, either unsorted or a sorted T cell fraction (not recorded which). These receptors came from a male donor aged 5-30 years with ankylosing spondylitis or in good health (not recorded which).

The sample holds many counts of this clonotype. The CDR3 coding sequence is TGTGCCACCAGTGACCCGAGAAGGACACACTACAATGAGCAGTTCTTC. This translates into CATSDPRRTHYNEQFF. This chain joins TRBV24-1 and TRBJ2-1; D is perhaps TRBD1 (5 bases). V was clipped by 4 bases and J by 3 bases, with 15 bases between them. There are 16 residues in the CDR3. Germline V gene data show CDR1 as KGHDR and CDR2 as SFDVKD.

This clonotype was seen ten or more times. V is TRBV19 and J is TRBJ2-1; no clear D. Trimming cost V 9 bases and J 4 bases, with 13 bases left between them. CDR3 length: 13 amino acids. CDR1 and CDR2 (germline): LNHDA, SQIVND (reference sequence). The CDR3 reads CASSFPPYNEQFF. CDR3 DNA: TGTGCCAGCTCCTTCCCCCCTTACAATGAGCAGTTCTTC. Full variable domain (outside the CDR3, taken from reference TRBV19 and TRBJ2-1): DGGITQSPKYLFRKEGQNVTLSCEQNLNHDAMYWYRQDPGQGLRLIYYSQIVNDFQKGDIAEGYSVSREKKESFPLTVTSAQKNPTAFYLCASSFPPYNEQFFGPGTRLTVL.

The chain carries TRBV7-2 and TRBJ1-5; D unclear. Germline CDR1 is SGHTA and CDR2 is FQGNSA. Trimming took 1 base from V and 1 from J, leaving 14 bases between them. The CDR3 spans 17 residues. CDR3 sequence (DNA): TGTGCCAGCAGCTTAGACCCCAGGCCCCTGAGCAATCAGCCCCAGCATTTT. Amino acid sequence: CASSLDPRPLSNQPQHF.

This clonotype was recorded many times. The V gene is TRBV7-7, the J gene TRBJ2-1; D may be TRBD1 (5 bases). The ends were cut back, 4 bases at V and 9 bases at J, with 13 bases in the middle. The CDR3 runs 13 residues. The germline V gene has CDR1 SSHAT and CDR2 FNYEAQ (reference sequence). This CDR3 reads CASSSVQGGEQFF. Written as DNA, the CDR3 is TGTGCCAGCAGCTCAGTTCAGGGCGGTGAGCAGTTCTTC.

Ten or more counts support this clonotype. This chain uses TRBV5-1 with TRBJ2-2; no firm D call. Germline values: CDR1 SGHRS, CDR2 YFSETQ. V was cut by 4 bases and J by 4 bases, with 8 bases left in between. This CDR3 comprises 13 residues. For the CDR3, the DNA is TGCGCCAGCAGCGTACAGAGCACCGGGGAGCTGTTTTTT. This translates into CASSVQSTGELFF.

This clonotype was recorded at least ten times. The chain combines TRBV5-5 with TRBJ2-3; TRBD1 matches 12 bases. Germline trimming cut 4 bases from V and 3 bases from J; bases unmatched to any gene: 6. This CDR3 has 16 amino acids. Germline CDR1 is SGHKS and CDR2 is YYEKEE (reference sequence). CDR3 nucleotide sequence: TGTGCCAGCAGCGCCCGGGACAGGGGGCGAACAGATACGCAGTATTTT. Translated: CASSARDRGRTDTQYF.

The chain recombines TRBV24-1 with TRBJ2-1, with D hard to call. Germline loops: CDR1 KGHDR, CDR2 SFDVKD. V lost 4 bases, J lost 3 bases, and 12 bases lay in between. This CDR3 spans 15 amino acids. The CDR3 nucleotides read TGTGCCACCAGTGACGGGCAACAAAACTACAATGAGCAGTTCTTC. Its protein is CATSDGQQNYNEQFF.